This passage covers 27 T cell receptor beta chains from one sample sequenced in a study of cytotoxic CD8 clonotypes in ibrutinib-treated CLL. Libraries were prepared by immunoSEQ multiplex PCR; TCRdb keeps only in-frame clonotypes and omits some of them. The table has approximately 130,000 clones, approximately 81% seen once. This sample comprised PBMCs, obtained after 24 months of ibrutinib treatment. The receptor set was obtained from a human donor with chronic lymphocytic leukemia.

V usage is TRBV5-5 and J usage is TRBJ2-5; D might be TRBD1 (5 bases). V dropped 0 bases and J dropped 1 base, with 10 bases sitting between them. In germline, CDR1 is SGHKS, CDR2 YYEKEE (reference sequence). The CDR3 is made up of 15 amino acids. The CDR3 sequence is CASSLDPGSQETQYF. In DNA, the CDR3 is TGTGCCAGCAGCTTGGACCCAGGGTCCCAAGAGACCCAGTACTTC.

The chain recombines TRBV10-3 with TRBJ2-2; D unclear. The germline V gene has CDR1 ENHRY and CDR2 SYGVKD. The V end lost 2 bases, the J end lost 5 bases, and 3 bases lay between the germline ends. The CDR3 runs 12 residues. The CDR3 nucleotides read TGTGCCATCAGTGAGGGGACCGGGGAGCTGTTTTTT. This sequence encodes CAISEGTGELFF.

This sequence joins TRBV27 and TRBJ1-6; D may be TRBD1 (5 bases). The CDR3 loop spans 16 amino acids. CDR1 is MNHEY, CDR2 SMNVEV, per germline (reference sequence). V was shortened by 1 base and J by 7 bases, with 14 bases between the two germline ends. DNA for the CDR3: TGTGCCAGCAGTTTATTGGGAGACAGTTCAAATTCACCCCTCCACTTT. Residues: CASSLLGDSSNSPLHF.

The chain uses TRBV18 and TRBJ1-1; D may be TRBD1 (6 bases). Trimming removed 3 bases from V and 4 bases from J, with 9 bases in between. The germline V gene has CDR1 KGHSH and CDR2 LQKENI. The CDR3 consists of 13 residues. CDR3 amino acids: CASSPQGSTEAFF. CDR3 DNA: TGTGCCAGCTCACCCCAGGGGTCCACTGAAGCTTTCTTT.

The gene calls are TRBV4-2 and TRBJ1-2, with 9 bases matching TRBD1. CDR3 length: 14 amino acids. The trim removed 5 bases at V and 8 bases at J, leaving 9 bases unmatched. Germline V CDR1 and CDR2: LGHNA, YNFKEQ. The DNA for the CDR3 is TGTGCCAGCAGCGTACAACAGGGGGCCAAAGGCTACACCTTC. Its translation: CASSVQQGAKGYTF.

This chain joins TRBV7-3 and TRBJ2-1, with TRBD2 matching 13 bases. The CDR3 sequence is 15 residues long. Germline lookup yields CDR1 SGHTA and CDR2 FQGTGA. The junction had 6 bases not matched to a gene; V was cut back by 5 bases and J by 8 bases. The CDR3 sequence: CASSLGLAGVHEQFF. For the CDR3, the DNA is TGTGCCAGCAGCCTAGGACTAGCGGGGGTTCATGAGCAGTTCTTC.

The chain couples TRBV7-2 to TRBJ2-7; tentative D call: TRBD1 (6 bases). The CDR3 loop spans 14 amino acids. Germline V gene sequence: CDR1 SGHTA, CDR2 FQGNSA. With 3 bases removed from V and 1 base from J, the gap between germline ends came to 10 bases. The CDR3: CASSFTTGSYEQYF. CDR3 nucleotides: TGTGCCAGCAGCTTCACGACAGGTTCCTACGAGCAGTACTTC.

This clone was counted a few times. The rearrangement links TRBV2 to TRBJ1-5, with D perhaps TRBD1 (5 bases). This CDR3 region has 12 residues. In germline, CDR1 is SNHLY, CDR2 FYNNEI. The germline V and J ends were trimmed by 7 bases and 6 bases, with 10 bases remaining between them. The CDR3 DNA reads TGTGCCAGCAATGTGGGGGGTCAGCCCCAGCATTTT. Its protein is CASNVGGQPQHF.

This sequence joins TRBV6-6 and TRBJ2-3; possible D gene TRBD1, 6 bases. Germline V gene sequence: CDR1 MNHNY, CDR2 SVGAGI (reference sequence). V lost 2 bases and J lost 7, with 16 bases in between. The CDR3 extends over 15 amino acids. In nucleotides, the CDR3 is TGTGCCAGCAGTTACGACGCCAGGGGACCCTATACGCAGTATTTT. It yields the protein CASSYDARGPYTQYF.

Worth noting for this clone: The sample holds other DNA sequences that translate to the same CDR3. The rearrangement uses TRBV4-3 and TRBJ2-1; TRBD2 might be the D (7 bases). The CDR3 runs to 16 residues. Germline lookup yields CDR1 LGHNA and CDR2 YSLEER. The ends were cut back, 0 bases at V and 3 bases at J, with 12 bases in the middle. The CDR3 coding sequence is TGCGCCAGCAGCCAAGATCCGGGGGGCCTCTACAATGAGCAGTTCTTC. It codes for CASSQDPGGLYNEQFF.

J is TRBJ1-1 and V is TRBV30, with 10 bases lining up with TRBD1. V lost 3 bases to trimming and J lost 5 bases; unmatched junction nucleotides: 12. CDR1 is GTSNPN and CDR2 is SVGIG in the germline V gene (reference sequence). This CDR3 has 16 amino acids. The CDR3 sequence is CAWSGTGALGETEAFF. The CDR3 DNA follows: TGTGCCTGGAGCGGGACAGGGGCCTTGGGAGAAACTGAAGCTTTCTTT.

This rearrangement joins TRBV5-4 to TRBJ2-7; 11 nucleotides align to TRBD1. CDR3 length equals 17 residues. Germline V gene data show CDR1 as SGHNT and CDR2 as YYREEE (reference sequence). Trimming removed 3 bases from V and 2 bases from J; junction bases left unmatched: 10. CDR3 in amino acids: CASSSGQGALIPYEQYF. CDR3 nucleotides: TGTGCCAGCAGCTCCGGACAGGGGGCTTTGATTCCCTACGAGCAGTACTTC. Looking up the rest from reference TRBV5-4 and TRBJ2-7 gives the full variable domain: ETGVTQSPTHLIKTRGQQVTLRCSSQSGHNTVSWYQQALGQGPQFIFQYYREEENGRGNFPPRFSGLQFPNYSSELNVNALELDDSALYLCASSSGQGALIPYEQYFGPGTRLTVT.

This clone appeared once. The chain employs TRBV19 and TRBJ1-2; perhaps TRBD1 as D (6 bases). Deletions cut 3 bases from V and 3 bases from J, with 11 bases between. This CDR3 has 14 residues. In germline, CDR1 is LNHDA, CDR2 SQIVND (reference sequence). CDR3 protein: CASSIGHRDYGYTF. Written as DNA, the CDR3 is TGTGCCAGTAGTATTGGTCACAGGGACTATGGCTACACCTTC.

The chain recombines TRBV5-6 with TRBJ1-2; 7 bases line up with TRBD1. The CDR3 has 15 amino acids. With V trimmed by 4 bases and J by 3 bases, 9 bases remained unmatched. Germline values: CDR1 SGHDT, CDR2 YYEEEE. The CDR3 coding sequence is TGTGCCAGCAGCCGCAAACGACAGGGTTACTATGGCTACACCTTC. Translated, it gives CASSRKRQGYYGYTF.

The chain joins TRBV7-8 to TRBJ1-5; perhaps TRBD1 as D (5 bases). The CDR3 runs 20 residues. Trimming removed 1 base at V and 0 bases at J, with 22 bases between. Germline lookup yields CDR1 SGHVS and CDR2 FQNEAQ. The CDR3 coding sequence is TGTGCCAGCAGCTTAGTCGGGGCACGACACCTTAAGAATAGCAATCAGCCCCAGCATTTT. The encoded protein is CASSLVGARHLKNSNQPQHF.

The chain recombines TRBV5-1 with TRBJ2-7; D may correspond to TRBD1 or TRBD2 (5 bases each). V dropped 4 bases and J dropped 6 bases, with 23 bases sitting between them. CDR1 SGHRS and CDR2 YFSETQ come from the germline V gene. This CDR3 has 16 residues. The CDR3 bases are TGCGCCAGCAGCCCAAACACGGGACGGTCGAGTGGCGAGCAGTACTTC. It yields the protein CASSPNTGRSSGEQYF. Full variable domain (missing parts from reference TRBV5-1 and TRBJ2-7): KAGVTQTPRYLIKTRGQQVTLSCSPISGHRSVSWYQQTPGQGLQFLFEYFSETQRNKGNFPGRFSGRQFSNSRSEMNVSTLELGDSALYLCASSPNTGRSSGEQYFGPGTRLTVT.

This chain uses TRBV29-1 with TRBJ1-2; 8 nucleotides agree with TRBD1. Germline V CDR1 and CDR2: SQVTM, ANQGSEA. With V trimmed by 7 bases and J by 2 bases, 6 bases remained unmatched. The CDR3 spans 13 residues. For the CDR3, the DNA is TGCAGCGCAGCGGACAGGGCGAACTATGGCTACACCTTC. It encodes CSAADRANYGYTF.

This clone has more than one count but fewer than ten. The chain is built from TRBV28 and TRBJ1-2, with D uncertain. Germline V gives CDR1 MDHEN, CDR2 SYDVKM. CDR3 size: 13 residues. V lost 4 bases and J lost 3, with 9 bases in between. CDR3 DNA sequence: TGTGCCAGCAGTTCAACACGGGACTATGGCTACACCTTC. Translating it yields CASSSTRDYGYTF.

This chain connects TRBV27 to TRBJ2-3; 11 bases align to TRBD1. CDR3 size: 14 residues. Germline V gene data show CDR1 as MNHEY and CDR2 as SMNVEV (reference sequence). The junction had 4 bases not matched to a gene; V was cut back by 4 bases and J by 7 bases. Here the CDR3 DNA reads TGTGCCAGCAGTTCCGGGACAGGGGGACATACGCAGTATTTT. It codes for CASSSGTGGHTQYF.

V gene TRBV5-5 combines with J gene TRBJ1-3; D gene unclear. V lost 0 bases and J 0 bases, leaving 7 bases between the germline ends. Germline values: CDR1 SGHKS, CDR2 YYEKEE (reference sequence). The CDR3 is 15 residues long. The chain's CDR3 is CASSLAFASGNTIYF. The CDR3, as DNA: TGTGCCAGCAGCTTGGCTTTCGCCTCTGGAAACACCATATATTTT.

The rearrangement links TRBV5-4 to TRBJ2-2; D is unclear. Germline loops: CDR1 SGHNT, CDR2 YYREEE (reference sequence). V lost 0 bases and J lost 5, with 11 bases in between. The CDR3 length is 15 residues. The CDR3: CASSLGAEITGELFF. In DNA form, the CDR3 reads TGTGCCAGCAGCTTGGGGGCGGAGATTACCGGGGAGCTGTTTTTT.

The V gene is TRBV7-2, the J gene TRBJ2-7; perhaps TRBD1 as D (7 bases). Germline V gives CDR1 SGHTA, CDR2 FQGNSA. V was clipped by 2 bases and J by 6 bases, with 11 bases between them. The CDR3 is 13 residues long. In DNA, the CDR3 is TGTGCCAGCAGCTTAACCAGGGGGGTCGAGCAGTACTTC. Protein: CASSLTRGVEQYF. Combining the CDR3 with reference TRBV7-2 and TRBJ2-7 gives the whole variable domain GAGVSQSPSNKVTEKGKDVELRCDPISGHTALYWYRQSLGQGLEFLIYFQGNSAPDKSGLPSDRFSAERTGGSVSTLTIQRTQQEDSAVYLCASSLTRGVEQYFGPGTRLTVT.

This chain uses TRBV28 with TRBJ2-5, with 11 bases matching TRBD2. The CDR3 length is 15 residues. Germline-derived CDR1 and CDR2 are MDHEN and SYDVKM. Trimming cost V 4 bases and J 3 bases; bases outside gene matches: 4. CDR3 nucleotide sequence: TGTGCCAGCAGTTCCACGGGACTAGCGGAAGAGACCCAGTACTTC. It codes for CASSSTGLAEETQYF.

This sequence joins TRBV6-1 and TRBJ1-5; D unresolved. Trimming took off 5 bases at V and 5 bases at J, with 10 bases between the two ends. Germline CDR1 is MNHNS and CDR2 is SASEGT. The CDR3 sequence is 13 residues long. CDR3 sequence: CASSTHGDQPQHF. The CDR3 DNA sequence: TGTGCCAGCAGTACCCACGGGGATCAGCCCCAGCATTTT.

As regards this clone: This sample also contains other DNA sequences that code for the same CDR3. The chain is built from TRBV13 and TRBJ2-7; D is undetermined. The CDR3 runs 12 residues. Trimming removed 5 bases at V and 2 bases at J, with 7 bases between. Per germline, CDR1 PRHDT and CDR2 FYEKMQ (reference sequence). The CDR3 loop is CASSRGPYEQYF. The CDR3, as DNA: TGTGCCAGCAGCAGAGGCCCCTACGAGCAGTACTTC.

The V call is TRBV5-6, the J call TRBJ1-5; weak D call: TRBD1 (6 bases). The CDR3 totals 17 residues. The V and J ends lost 4 bases and 4 bases respectively, with 21 bases between them. Germline V gene lookup returns CDR1 SGHDT and CDR2 YYEEEE. The CDR3 reads CASSLEKGAGVNQPQHF. In DNA, the CDR3 is TGTGCCAGCAGCCTGGAGAAAGGTGCAGGGGTAAATCAGCCCCAGCATTTT.

V and J are TRBV19 and TRBJ1-4, with D unclear. Germline lookup yields CDR1 LNHDA and CDR2 SQIVND (reference sequence). Deletions cut 7 bases from V and 8 bases from J, with 17 bases between. CDR3 size: 14 residues. The CDR3 sequence is CASIPDRTVEKLFF. DNA of the CDR3: TGTGCCAGTATACCGGACCGGACGGTCGAAAAACTGTTTTTT.